This is a list of T cell receptor beta chains from one sample in a study of blood T cell repertoires in COVID-19. The data were produced by immunoSEQ multiplex PCR, yet TCRdb's version contains in-frame clones alone and is incomplete. There are about 37,000 clones in the sample; approximately 88% occur only once, and 7% to 7.5% lies in the top ten. The sample consisted of peripheral blood. These TCRs come from a human donor in a cohort sampled during active COVID-19. CDR3s include the opening cysteine and the closing phenylalanine or tryptophan. A D gene is named only where the DNA matches it firmly. A row's size may be missing; if present it is once, few, many or a size class.

clone_size	d_call	v_call	j_call	cdr3_aa	cdr3_nt
NA	TRBD1	TRBV27	TRBJ1-1	CASRWGQSSNTEAFF	TGTGCCAGCAGGTGGGGACAGTCGTCGAACACTGAAGCTTTCTTT
NA	NA	TRBV29-1	TRBJ2-1	CSVCLTTQRNSYNEQFF	TGCAGCGTTTGTTTGACTACTCAACGGAACTCCTACAATGAGCAGTTCTTC
NA	TRBD2	TRBV7-2	TRBJ2-3	CASSLSLAARGDTQYF	TGTGCCAGCAGCTTATCTCTAGCGGCTCGGGGAGATACGCAGTATTTT
few	NA	TRBV5-1	TRBJ1-5	CASSQREPQHF	TGCGCCAGCAGCCAGAGGGAGCCCCAGCATTTT
NA	TRBD2	TRBV7-8	TRBJ2-1	CASSPRTSGVGEQFF	TGTGCCAGCAGCCCTCGGACTAGCGGGGTGGGGGAGCAGTTCTTC
NA	NA	TRBV29-1	TRBJ2-5	CSVGRSPQETQYF	TGCAGCGTTGGACGGAGTCCCCAAGAGACCCAGTACTTC
NA	NA	TRBV10-3	TRBJ2-5	CATGTPQETQYF	TGTGCCACGGGGACACCCCAAGAGACCCAGTACTTC
NA	NA	TRBV6-5	TRBJ1-6	CASSYFRGDSPLHF	TGTGCCAGCAGTTACTTCAGGGGAGATTCACCCCTCCACTTT
once	NA	TRBV6-5	TRBJ1-5	CASSYDINSNQPQHF	TGTGCCAGCAGTTACGACATAAATAGCAATCAGCCCCAGCATTTT
NA	TRBD2	TRBV18	TRBJ2-5	CASSPSGGTKQETQYF	TGTGCCAGCTCACCTTCGGGGGGGACCAAACAAGAGACCCAGTACTTC
NA	NA	TRBV7-2	TRBJ1-4	CASSLEGNLGRLFF	TGTGCCAGCAGCTTAGAAGGAAATCTGGGGAGACTGTTTTTT
NA	NA	TRBV12-5	TRBJ1-5	CASGLGGVIGYSNQPQHF	TGTGCTAGTGGTTTGGGGGGGGTTATAGGTTATAGCAATCAGCCCCAGCATTTT
NA	TRBD1	TRBV20-1	TRBJ1-2	CSASKVRDSYGYTF	TGCAGTGCTAGTAAAGTCAGGGACAGCTATGGCTACACCTTC
NA	NA	TRBV5-1	TRBJ2-2	CASSLDLSGTGELFF	TGCGCCAGCAGCTTGGATCTCTCCGGCACCGGGGAGCTGTTTTTT
NA	TRBD2	TRBV19	TRBJ2-7	CASSTLAGGPYEQYF	TGTGCCAGTAGTACTCTAGCGGGGGGCCCCTACGAGCAGTACTTC
NA	NA	TRBV19	TRBJ2-2	CATTAGGSNTGELFF	TGTGCCACCACGGCCGGCGGGTCGAACACCGGGGAGCTGTTTTTT
NA	NA	TRBV4-1	TRBJ1-4	CASSPRRGEKLFF	TGCGCCAGCAGCCCCAGAAGGGGTGAAAAACTGTTTTTT
NA	TRBD1	TRBV3-1/TRBV3-2	TRBJ1-2	CASSPYQTGVQNYGYTF	TGTGCCAGCAGTCCCTACCAGACAGGGGTCCAGAACTATGGCTACACCTTC
once	NA	TRBV6-5	TRBJ2-7	CASQLVGSAYEQYF	TGTGCCAGCCAGTTGGTAGGGAGCGCCTACGAGCAGTACTTC
NA	NA	TRBV6-5	TRBJ1-6	CASSASGSPLHF	TGTGCCAGCAGCGCGAGTGGTTCACCCCTCCACTTT
NA	NA	TRBV28	TRBJ2-7	CASSLIRRRSYEQYF	TGTGCCAGCAGTTTAATCCGACGGAGGAGCTACGAGCAGTACTTC
NA	NA	TRBV6-5	TRBJ1-5	CASEENDQPQHF	TGTGCCAGCGAGGAAAATGATCAGCCCCAGCATTTT
NA	TRBD1	TRBV5-5	TRBJ2-1	CASSLEGQGYNEQFF	TGTGCCAGCAGCTTGGAGGGACAGGGGTACAATGAGCAGTTCTTC
NA	NA	TRBV19	TRBJ2-3	CASTQGRITDTQYF	TGTGCCAGTACCCAAGGGAGGATAACAGATACGCAGTATTTT
once	TRBD2	TRBV19	TRBJ2-7	CASSIGLAEAHEQYF	TGTGCCAGTAGTATCGGACTAGCGGAGGCCCACGAGCAGTACTTC
NA	NA	TRBV12-3/TRBV12-4	TRBJ2-3	CASSPTDTQYF	TGTGCCAGCAGTCCAACAGATACGCAGTATTTT
NA	NA	TRBV5-1	TRBJ2-6	CASSQKRSGANVLTF	TGCGCCAGCAGCCAAAAGAGGTCTGGGGCCAACGTCCTGACTTTC
NA	NA	TRBV7-9	TRBJ2-5	CASSFEAIQETQYF	TGTGCCAGCAGCTTCGAAGCAATCCAAGAGACCCAGTACTTC
NA	NA	TRBV28	TRBJ1-2	CASSLYQGSRYTF	TGTGCCAGCAGTTTATACCAGGGGAGTAGGTACACCTTC
NA	NA	TRBV7-9	TRBJ2-5	CASSADSLETQYF	TGTGCCAGCAGCGCCGACAGTCTCGAGACCCAGTACTTC
NA	TRBD1	TRBV20-1	TRBJ2-7	CSASSATGEYEQYF	TGCAGTGCTAGTTCCGCTACAGGGGAATACGAGCAGTACTTC
few	NA	TRBV7-6	TRBJ2-1	CASSLAVASSYNEQFF	TGTGCCAGCAGCTTAGCCGTCGCGAGCTCCTACAATGAGCAGTTCTTC
NA	TRBD1	TRBV28	TRBJ1-1	CASSLARPGTGQPGTEAFF	TGTGCCAGCAGTTTAGCCCGACCAGGGACAGGGCAACCGGGCACTGAAGCTTTCTTT
few	TRBD2	TRBV27	TRBJ2-1	CASSSLAGGINEQFF	TGTGCCAGCAGTTCCCTAGCGGGAGGGATTAATGAGCAGTTCTTC
NA	NA	TRBV10-3	TRBJ2-5	CAISGQPGETQYF	TGTGCCATCAGTGGCCAGCCCGGGGAGACCCAGTACTTC
once	TRBD1	TRBV9	TRBJ1-2	CASSGDRGNYGYTF	TGTGCCAGCAGCGGGGACAGGGGAAACTATGGCTACACCTTC
NA	TRBD1	TRBV5-1	TRBJ2-1	CASSPQPDRTGSYYNEQFF	TGCGCCAGCAGCCCCCAACCGGATAGGACAGGGTCTTACTACAATGAGCAGTTCTTC
NA	TRBD1	TRBV5-1	TRBJ1-6	CASSLAAGGQGHNSPLHF	TGCGCCAGCAGCTTGGCCGCGGGAGGACAGGGGCACAATTCACCCCTCCACTTT
NA	TRBD2	TRBV28	TRBJ2-1	CASSPGLAGYNEQFF	TGTGCCAGCAGCCCGGGACTAGCGGGGTACAATGAGCAGTTCTTC
NA	NA	TRBV28	TRBJ2-3	CASSGRWGRDTQYF	TGTGCCAGCAGTGGCCGATGGGGGCGGGATACGCAGTATTTT
NA	NA	TRBV2	TRBJ1-1	CASSVREPEAFF	TGTGCCAGCAGTGTCCGGGAGCCTGAAGCTTTCTTT
NA	TRBD1	TRBV7-2	TRBJ1-2	CASSPMRQGSNYGYTF	TGTGCCAGCAGCCCTATGAGACAGGGGTCTAACTATGGCTACACCTTC
NA	TRBD2	TRBV3-1/TRBV3-2	TRBJ2-3	CASSTPRLAGSTDTQYF	TGTGCCAGCAGCACACCACGACTAGCGGGTAGCACAGATACGCAGTATTTT
NA	TRBD1	TRBV19	TRBJ2-7	CASTGGTGAYEQYF	TGTGCCAGTACTGGGGGGACAGGGGCCTACGAGCAGTACTTC
NA	NA	TRBV6-5	TRBJ1-1	CASTRGDRPEAFF	TGTGCCAGCACGAGAGGAGACAGACCCGAAGCTTTCTTT
NA	NA	TRBV2	TRBJ1-4	CASSVSGQTNEKLFF	TGTGCCAGCAGTGTCTCCGGACAGACTAATGAAAAACTGTTTTTT
NA	NA	TRBV6-6	TRBJ2-7	CASSYFPRDPTYEQYF	TGTGCCAGCAGTTACTTCCCGCGGGATCCAACCTACGAGCAGTACTTC
NA	TRBD1	TRBV12-5	TRBJ1-6	CASGLVQAGTGGGSPLHF	TGTGCTAGTGGTTTGGTCCAGGCCGGGACAGGGGGCGGATCACCCCTCCACTTT
NA	TRBD1	TRBV6-2/TRBV6-3	TRBJ2-3	CASSQSGTGGTDTQYF	TGTGCCAGCAGTCAGTCCGGGACAGGGGGGACAGATACGCAGTATTTT
once	TRBD1	TRBV6-5	TRBJ1-4	CASRSQGVTNEKLFF	TGTGCCAGCAGATCACAGGGGGTAACTAATGAAAAACTGTTTTTT